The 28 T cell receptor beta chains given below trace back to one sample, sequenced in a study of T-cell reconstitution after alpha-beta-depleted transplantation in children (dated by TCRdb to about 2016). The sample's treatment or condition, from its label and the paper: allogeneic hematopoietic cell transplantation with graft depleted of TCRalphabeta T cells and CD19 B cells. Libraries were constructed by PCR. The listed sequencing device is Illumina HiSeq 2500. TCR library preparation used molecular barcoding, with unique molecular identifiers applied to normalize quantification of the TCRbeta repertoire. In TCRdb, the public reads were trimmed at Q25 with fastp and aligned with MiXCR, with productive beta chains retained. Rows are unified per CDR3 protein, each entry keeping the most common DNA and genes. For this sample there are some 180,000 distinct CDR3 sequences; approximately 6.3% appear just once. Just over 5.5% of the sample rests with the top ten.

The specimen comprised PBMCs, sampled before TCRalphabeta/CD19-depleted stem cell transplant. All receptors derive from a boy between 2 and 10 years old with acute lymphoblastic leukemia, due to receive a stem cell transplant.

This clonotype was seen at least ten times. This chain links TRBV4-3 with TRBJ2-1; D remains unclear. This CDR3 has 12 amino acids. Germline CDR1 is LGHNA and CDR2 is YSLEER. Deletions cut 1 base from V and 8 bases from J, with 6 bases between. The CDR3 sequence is CASSQGADEQFF. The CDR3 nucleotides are TGCGCCAGCAGCCAAGGGGCGGATGAGCAGTTCTTC.

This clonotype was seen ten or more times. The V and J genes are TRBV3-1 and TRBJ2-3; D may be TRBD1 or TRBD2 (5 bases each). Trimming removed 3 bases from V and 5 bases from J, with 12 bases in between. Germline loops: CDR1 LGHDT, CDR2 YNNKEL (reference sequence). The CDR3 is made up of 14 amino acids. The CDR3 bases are TGTGCCAGCAGCCAGGGACCTCGCGAAGATACGCAGTATTTT. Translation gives CASSQGPREDTQYF.

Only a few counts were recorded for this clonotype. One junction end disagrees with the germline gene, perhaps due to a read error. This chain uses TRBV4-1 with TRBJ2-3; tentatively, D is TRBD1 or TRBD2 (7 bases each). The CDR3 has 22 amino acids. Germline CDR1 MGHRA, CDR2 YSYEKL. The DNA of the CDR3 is TGCGCCAGCAGCGAAGAGGGATTTTTTCTATGGGGGAGGGGGACAGAGAGAGATACGCAGTATTTT. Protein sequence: CASSEEGFFLWGRGTERDTQYF.

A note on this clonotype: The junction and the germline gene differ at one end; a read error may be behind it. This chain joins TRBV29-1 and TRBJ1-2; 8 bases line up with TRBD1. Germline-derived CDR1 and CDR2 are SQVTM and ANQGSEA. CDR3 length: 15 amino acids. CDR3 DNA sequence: TGCAGCGTTGACAAGGGCAGCTCAGGGGGCTATCGCTACACCTTC. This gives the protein CSVDKGSSGGYRYTF.

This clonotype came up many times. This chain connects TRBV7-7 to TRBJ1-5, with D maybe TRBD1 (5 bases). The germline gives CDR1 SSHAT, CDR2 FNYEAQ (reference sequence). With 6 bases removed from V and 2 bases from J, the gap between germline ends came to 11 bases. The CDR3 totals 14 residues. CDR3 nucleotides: TGTGCCAGCAGGCTTGACAGCTGCAATCAGCCCCAGCATTTT. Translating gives CASRLDSCNQPQHF.

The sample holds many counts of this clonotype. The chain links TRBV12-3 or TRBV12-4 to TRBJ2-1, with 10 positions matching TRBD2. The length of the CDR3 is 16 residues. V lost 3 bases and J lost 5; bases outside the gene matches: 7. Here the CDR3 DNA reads TGTGCCAGCAGTTTTAGCGGGAGGCGGGCTAACAATGAGCAGTTCTTC. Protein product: CASSFSGRRANNEQFF.

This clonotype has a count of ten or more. The CDR3 spells CSGRTGHTDTQYF. The DNA of the CDR3 is TGCAGCGGGAGGACAGGGCACACAGATACGCAGTATTTT. The V gene is TRBV29-1, the J gene TRBJ2-3, with 8 bases lining up with TRBD1. Germline V lookup: CDR1 SQVTM, CDR2 ANQGSEA. V shed 7 bases, J shed 2 bases, and the junction held 5 bases outside the gene matches. CDR3 length: 13 residues.

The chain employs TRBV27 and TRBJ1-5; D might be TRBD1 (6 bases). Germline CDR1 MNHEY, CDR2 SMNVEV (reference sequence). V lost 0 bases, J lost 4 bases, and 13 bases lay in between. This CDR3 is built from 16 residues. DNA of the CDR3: TGTGCCAGCAGTTTATCCCGGACAGCTCTAAATCAGCCCCAGCATTTT. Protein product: CASSLSRTALNQPQHF.

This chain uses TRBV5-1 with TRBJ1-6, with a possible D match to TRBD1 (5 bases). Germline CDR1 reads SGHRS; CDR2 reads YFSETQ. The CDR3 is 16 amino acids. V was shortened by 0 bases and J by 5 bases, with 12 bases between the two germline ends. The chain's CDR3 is CASSLVPGADNSPLHF. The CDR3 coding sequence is TGCGCCAGCAGCTTGGTGCCTGGGGCGGATAATTCACCCCTCCACTTT.

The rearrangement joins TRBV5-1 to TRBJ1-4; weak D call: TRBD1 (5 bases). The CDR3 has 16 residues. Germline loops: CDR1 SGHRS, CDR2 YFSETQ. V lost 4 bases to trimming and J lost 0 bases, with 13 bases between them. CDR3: CASSPTGRATNEKLFF. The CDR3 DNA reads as TGCGCCAGCAGCCCCACAGGTCGTGCAACTAATGAAAAACTGTTTTTT.

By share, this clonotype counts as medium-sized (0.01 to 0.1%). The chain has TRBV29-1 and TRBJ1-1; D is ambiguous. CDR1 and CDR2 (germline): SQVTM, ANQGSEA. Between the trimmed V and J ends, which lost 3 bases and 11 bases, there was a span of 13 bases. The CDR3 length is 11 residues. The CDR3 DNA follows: TGCAGCGTTGACGACCCCATAAACGCTTTCTTT. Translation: CSVDDPINAFF.

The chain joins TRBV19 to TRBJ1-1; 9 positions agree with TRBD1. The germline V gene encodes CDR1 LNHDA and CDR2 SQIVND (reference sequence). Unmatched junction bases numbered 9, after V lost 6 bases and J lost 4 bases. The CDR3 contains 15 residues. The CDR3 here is CASRDRGDWSTEAFF. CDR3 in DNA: TGTGCCAGTAGAGACAGGGGGGACTGGAGCACTGAAGCTTTCTTT. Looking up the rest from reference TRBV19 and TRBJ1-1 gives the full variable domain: DGGITQSPKYLFRKEGQNVTLSCEQNLNHDAMYWYRQDPGQGLRLIYYSQIVNDFQKGDIAEGYSVSREKKESFPLTVTSAQKNPTAFYLCASRDRGDWSTEAFFGQGTRLTVV.

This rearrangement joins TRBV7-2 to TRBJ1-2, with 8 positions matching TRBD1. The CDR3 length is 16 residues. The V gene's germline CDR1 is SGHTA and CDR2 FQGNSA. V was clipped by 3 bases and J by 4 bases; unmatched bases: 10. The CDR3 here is CASSFSGTGQAYGYTF. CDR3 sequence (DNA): TGTGCCAGCAGCTTTTCCGGGACAGGTCAAGCCTATGGCTACACCTTC.

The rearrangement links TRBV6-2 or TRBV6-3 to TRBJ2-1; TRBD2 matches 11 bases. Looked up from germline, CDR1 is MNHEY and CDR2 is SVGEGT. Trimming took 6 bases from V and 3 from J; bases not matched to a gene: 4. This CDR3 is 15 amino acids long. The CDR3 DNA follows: TGTGCCAGCAGAACCGGGACTAGCGGCTACAATGAGCAGTTCTTC. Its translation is CASRTGTSGYNEQFF.

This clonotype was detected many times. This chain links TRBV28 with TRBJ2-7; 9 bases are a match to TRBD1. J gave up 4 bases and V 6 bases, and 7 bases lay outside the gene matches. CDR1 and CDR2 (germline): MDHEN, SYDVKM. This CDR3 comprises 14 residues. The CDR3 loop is CASRRTGAHYEQYF. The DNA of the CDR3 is TGTGCCAGCAGGAGGACAGGGGCCCATTACGAGCAGTACTTC.

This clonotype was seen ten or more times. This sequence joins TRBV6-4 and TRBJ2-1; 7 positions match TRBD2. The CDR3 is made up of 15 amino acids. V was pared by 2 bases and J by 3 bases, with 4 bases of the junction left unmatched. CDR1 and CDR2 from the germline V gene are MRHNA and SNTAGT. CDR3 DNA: TGTGCCAGCAGTGACGGAAGCGGGGACTACAATGAGCAGTTCTTC. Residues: CASSDGSGDYNEQFF.

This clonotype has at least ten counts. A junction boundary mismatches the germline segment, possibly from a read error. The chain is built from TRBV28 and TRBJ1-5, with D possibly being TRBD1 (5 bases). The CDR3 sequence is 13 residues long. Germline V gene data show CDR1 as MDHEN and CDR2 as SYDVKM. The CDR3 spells CASILDRNQPQHF. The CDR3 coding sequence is TGTGCCAGCATTTTAGACAGAAATCAGCCCCAGCATTTT. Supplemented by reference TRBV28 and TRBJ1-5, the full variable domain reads DVKVTQSSRYLVKRTGEKVFLECVQDMDHENMFWYRQDPGLGLRLIYFSYDVKMKEKGDIPEGYSVSREKKERFSLILESASTNQTSMYLCASILDRNQPQHFGDGTRLSIL.

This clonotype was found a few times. This chain's CDR3 is CASSPGTGYYNEQFF. CDR3 nucleotides: TGTGCCAGCAGCCCCGGGACAGGGTACTACAATGAGCAGTTCTTC. The genes are TRBV7-3 and TRBJ2-1; TRBD1 matches 9 bases. The CDR3 covers 15 residues. The junction had 5 bases not matched to a gene; V was cut back by 5 bases and J by 3 bases. Germline loops: CDR1 SGHTA, CDR2 FQGTGA.

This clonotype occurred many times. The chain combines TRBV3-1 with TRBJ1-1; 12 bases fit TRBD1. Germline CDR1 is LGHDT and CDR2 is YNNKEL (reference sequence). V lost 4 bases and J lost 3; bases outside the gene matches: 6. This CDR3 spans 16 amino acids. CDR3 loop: CASSRGTGGGYTEAFF. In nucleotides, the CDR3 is TGTGCCAGCAGCCGAGGGACAGGGGGCGGATACACTGAAGCTTTCTTT.

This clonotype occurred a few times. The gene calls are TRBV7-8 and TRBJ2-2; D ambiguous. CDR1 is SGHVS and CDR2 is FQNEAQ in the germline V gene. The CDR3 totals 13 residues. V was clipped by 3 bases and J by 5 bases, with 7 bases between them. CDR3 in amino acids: CASSFLFTGELFF. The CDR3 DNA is TGTGCCAGCAGCTTCCTGTTTACCGGGGAGCTGTTTTTT.

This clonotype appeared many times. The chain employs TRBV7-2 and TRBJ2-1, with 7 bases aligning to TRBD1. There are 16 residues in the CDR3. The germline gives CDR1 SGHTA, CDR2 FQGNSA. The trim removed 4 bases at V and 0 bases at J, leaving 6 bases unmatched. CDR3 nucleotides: TGTGCCAGCAGCTCCAAGACAGGGAGCTCCTACAATGAGCAGTTCTTC. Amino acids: CASSSKTGSSYNEQFF. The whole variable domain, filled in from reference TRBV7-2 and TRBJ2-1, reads GAGVSQSPSNKVTEKGKDVELRCDPISGHTALYWYRQSLGQGLEFLIYFQGNSAPDKSGLPSDRFSAERTGGSVSTLTIQRTQQEDSAVYLCASSSKTGSSYNEQFFGPGTRLTVL.

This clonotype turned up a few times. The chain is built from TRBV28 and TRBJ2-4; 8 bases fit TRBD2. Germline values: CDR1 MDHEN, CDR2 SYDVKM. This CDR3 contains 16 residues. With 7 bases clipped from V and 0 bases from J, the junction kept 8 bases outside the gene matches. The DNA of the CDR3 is TGTGCCAGCACCCCAACGGGGGGGCTAGCCAAAAACATTCAGTACTTC. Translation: CASTPTGGLAKNIQYF.

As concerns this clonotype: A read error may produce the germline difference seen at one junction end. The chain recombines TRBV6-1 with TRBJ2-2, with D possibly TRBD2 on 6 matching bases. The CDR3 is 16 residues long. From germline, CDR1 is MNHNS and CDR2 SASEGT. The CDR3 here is CASSPGGNKNPGELFF. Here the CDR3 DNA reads TGTGCCAGCAGTCCCGGGGGAAATAAGAACCCCGGGGAGCTGTTTTTT.

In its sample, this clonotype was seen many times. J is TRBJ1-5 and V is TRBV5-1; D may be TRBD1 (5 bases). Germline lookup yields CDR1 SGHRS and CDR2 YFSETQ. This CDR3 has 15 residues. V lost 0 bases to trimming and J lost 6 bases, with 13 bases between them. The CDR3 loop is CASSLGGVVGQPQHF. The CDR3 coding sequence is TGCGCCAGCAGCTTGGGAGGGGTGGTCGGTCAGCCCCAGCATTTT. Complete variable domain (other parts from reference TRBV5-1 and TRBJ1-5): KAGVTQTPRYLIKTRGQQVTLSCSPISGHRSVSWYQQTPGQGLQFLFEYFSETQRNKGNFPGRFSGRQFSNSRSEMNVSTLELGDSALYLCASSLGGVVGQPQHFGDGTRLSIL.

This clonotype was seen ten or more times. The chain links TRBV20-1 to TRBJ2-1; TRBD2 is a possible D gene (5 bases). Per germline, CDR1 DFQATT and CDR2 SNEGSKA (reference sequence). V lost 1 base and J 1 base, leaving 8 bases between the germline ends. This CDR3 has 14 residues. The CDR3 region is CSARVGRSYNEQFF. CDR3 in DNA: TGCAGTGCTAGAGTAGGGAGATCCTACAATGAGCAGTTCTTC.

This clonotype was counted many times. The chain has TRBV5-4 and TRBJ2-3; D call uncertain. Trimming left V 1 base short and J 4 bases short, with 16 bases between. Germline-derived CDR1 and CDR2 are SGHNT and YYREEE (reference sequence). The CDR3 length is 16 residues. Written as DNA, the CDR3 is TGTGCCAGCAGCTTGTCCCCTGGCGATCTCCCAGATACGCAGTATTTT. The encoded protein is CASSLSPGDLPDTQYF. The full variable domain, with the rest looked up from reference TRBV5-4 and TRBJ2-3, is ETGVTQSPTHLIKTRGQQVTLRCSSQSGHNTVSWYQQALGQGPQFIFQYYREEENGRGNFPPRFSGLQFPNYSSELNVNALELDDSALYLCASSLSPGDLPDTQYFGPGTRLTVL.

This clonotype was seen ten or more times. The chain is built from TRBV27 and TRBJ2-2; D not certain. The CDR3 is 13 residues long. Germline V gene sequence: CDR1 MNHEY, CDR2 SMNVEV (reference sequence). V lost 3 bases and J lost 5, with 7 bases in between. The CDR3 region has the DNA TGTGCCAGCAGTTTTTTTTTAACCGGGGAGCTGTTTTTT. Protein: CASSFFLTGELFF.

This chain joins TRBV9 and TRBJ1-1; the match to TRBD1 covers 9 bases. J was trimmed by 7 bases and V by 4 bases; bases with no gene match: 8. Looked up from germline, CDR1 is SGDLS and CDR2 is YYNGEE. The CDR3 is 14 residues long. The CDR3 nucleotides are TGTGCCAGCAGCCCACAGGGGGCGGGCGGTGAAGCTTTCTTT. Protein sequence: CASSPQGAGGEAFF.